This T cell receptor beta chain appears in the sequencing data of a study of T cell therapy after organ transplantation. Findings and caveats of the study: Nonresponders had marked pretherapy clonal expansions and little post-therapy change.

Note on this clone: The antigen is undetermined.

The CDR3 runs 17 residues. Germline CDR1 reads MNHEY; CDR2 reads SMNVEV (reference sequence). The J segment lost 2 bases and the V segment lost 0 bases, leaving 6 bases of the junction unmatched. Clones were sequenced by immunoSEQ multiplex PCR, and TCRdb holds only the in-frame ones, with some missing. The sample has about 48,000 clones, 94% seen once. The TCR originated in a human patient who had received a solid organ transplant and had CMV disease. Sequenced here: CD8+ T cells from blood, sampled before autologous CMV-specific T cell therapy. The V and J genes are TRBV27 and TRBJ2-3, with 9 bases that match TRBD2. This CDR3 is CASSLSASGKPTDTQYF. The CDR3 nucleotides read TGTGCCAGCAGTTTATCGGCTAGCGGGAAACCCACAGATACGCAGTATTTT.